The TCR beta chain under discussion was sequenced for a study of T cells in Graves' hyperthyroidism and ophthalmopathy. For the study at large: At initial diagnosis, before any treatment had begun, peripheral blood was obtained.

Pregnant or lactating patients were excluded, as were those with uncontrolled infection or other autoimmune disease. This clonotype was picked up a small number of times. What it binds is unknown. The germline gives CDR1 SGHRS, CDR2 YFSETQ. Trimming pared 6 bases from V and 2 bases from J, leaving 14 bases between. This CDR3 has 14 amino acids. Regions amplified from RNA transcripts were the TCR beta CDR3 regions. HTBI primers were the set used in a first-round RT-PCR of the TCR CDR3. TCRdb recomputed calls from the multiplex PCR reads with MiXCR, one row per CDR3 protein. The sample records over 350,000 distinct CDR3 sequences, approximately 14% being singletons. Notes on the study in general: Most thyroid clonotypes with frequency above 0.001 were detected in blood.

The material sequenced was blood. The sequence was obtained from a man between 18 and 35 years old with Graves' ophthalmopathy. The chain is built from TRBV5-1 and TRBJ1-1; D remains ambiguous. CDR3 in amino acids: CASTPQTANTEAFF. CDR3 DNA: TGCGCCAGCACCCCACAGACGGCAAACACTGAAGCTTTCTTT.